This T cell receptor (beta chain) derives from a study of cytomegalovirus exposure and HLA in healthy donors. Overall study results and limits: According to the study, 180 or so TCR beta chains were cytomegalovirus-associated.

Regarding this clone: Its specificity is not known.

In the PCR, 60 Vbeta and 13 Jbeta primers were used. Clones were read by immunoSEQ multiplex PCR, and TCRdb kept only the in-frame ones, dropping some. Among about 180,000 clones listed, 77% were seen once. The TCR comes from a woman in her 30s in good health and CMV-seropositive. Sample: PBMCs.

The CDR3 sequence is CASNMGQGTETQYF. The CDR3 DNA follows: TGCGCCAGCAATATGGGACAGGGGACAGAGACCCAGTACTTC. The chain links TRBV5-1 to TRBJ2-5; TRBD1 matches 10 bases. Per the germline V gene, CDR1 is SGHRS and CDR2 is YFSETQ. This CDR3 has 14 residues. V trimming: 6 bases; J trimming: 4 bases; junction bases outside the gene matches: 6. Using reference TRBV5-1 and TRBJ2-5 for the parts outside the CDR3, the full variable domain is KAGVTQTPRYLIKTRGQQVTLSCSPISGHRSVSWYQQTPGQGLQFLFEYFSETQRNKGNFPGRFSGRQFSNSRSEMNVSTLELGDSALYLCASNMGQGTETQYFGPGTRLLVL.